This T cell receptor beta chain originates from a study of beta chain features in type 1 diabetes. Trimming removed 2 bases from V and 5 bases from J; junction bases left unmatched: 3. From germline, CDR1 is MGHDK and CDR2 SYGVNS. This CDR3 region has 14 residues. Reverse transcription of all isolated RNA meant that expressed TCRB transcripts were sequenced. Clones were sequenced by immunoSEQ multiplex PCR, and TCRdb holds only the in-frame ones, with some missing. The sample shows 450,000 to 600,000 clones, around 30% of them seen only once. The clonotype was recovered from a young man in good health. Sequenced input: naive CD4+ T cells from blood. The chain carries TRBV25-1 and TRBJ1-2; 9 bases line up with TRBD1. The CDR3 DNA sequence: TGTGCCAGCAGTGAACATGGGACAGGGTATGGCTACACCTTC. Its protein is CASSEHGTGYGYTF.